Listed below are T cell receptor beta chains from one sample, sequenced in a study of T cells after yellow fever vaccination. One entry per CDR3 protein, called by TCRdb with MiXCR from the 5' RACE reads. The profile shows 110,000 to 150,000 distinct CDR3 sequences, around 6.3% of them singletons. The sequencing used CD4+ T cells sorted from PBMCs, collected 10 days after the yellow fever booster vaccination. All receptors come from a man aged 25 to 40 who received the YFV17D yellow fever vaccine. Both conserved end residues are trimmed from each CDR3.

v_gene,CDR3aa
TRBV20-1,SARVGTRINEQF
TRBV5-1,ASSFGQGNYGYT
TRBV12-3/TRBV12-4,ATTTEGRLSNYGYT
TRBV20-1,SDRTRNGYT
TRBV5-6,ASSSLQALAKNIQY
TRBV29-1,SVITGTGSYNEQF
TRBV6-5,ASSYSRRDPTDTQY
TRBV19,ASSNGGLGYEQY
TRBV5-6,ASSLPRTSGRAGYEQY
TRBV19,ASRTGQGITYGYT
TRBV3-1,ASSQGLVNQPQH
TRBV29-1,SRVGGTYNEQF
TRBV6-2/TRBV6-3,ASRPSGRVYNEQF
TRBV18,ASSAVAGYT
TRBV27,ASSTRGSGANVLT
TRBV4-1,ASSQGLAGGVEQF
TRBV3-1,ASSQAPPGLAPRNEQF
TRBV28,ASRTGYEQY
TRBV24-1,ATSVGNAEGPTYNEQF
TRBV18,ASSRSGPYEQY